This TCR beta chain was retrieved from a study of T cell repertoires in cytomegalovirus infection. Overall study findings and caveats: HLA-C-restricted TCR beta clonotypes specific for CMV led the ex vivo response. Summed frequency of shared TCR beta families picked out CMV carriers who also had the relevant HLA.

This CDR3 is built from 15 residues. J was trimmed by 5 bases and V by 6 bases; bases with no gene match: 11. Germline V gene sequence: CDR1 MNHNY, CDR2 SVGAGI (reference sequence). From the reads, TCRdb called clonotypes with MiXCR, one entry per CDR3 protein. Among around 230,000 distinct CDR3 sequences listed, about 38% were seen once. In the case of this clonotype: Its target is unknown.

Sequences were derived from CD8+ T cells from cultured PBMCs, sampled from culture after CMV antigen stimulation. The chain recombines TRBV6-6 with TRBJ1-2; 8 bases match TRBD1. The sequence came from a human donor in good health (CMV status not recorded). Some clones in this sample may be carry-over from other donors' samples. This CDR3 reads CASRGQVLLGYGYTF. CDR3 nucleotides: TGTGCCAGCAGGGGACAGGTCCTGCTAGGGTATGGCTACACCTTC.